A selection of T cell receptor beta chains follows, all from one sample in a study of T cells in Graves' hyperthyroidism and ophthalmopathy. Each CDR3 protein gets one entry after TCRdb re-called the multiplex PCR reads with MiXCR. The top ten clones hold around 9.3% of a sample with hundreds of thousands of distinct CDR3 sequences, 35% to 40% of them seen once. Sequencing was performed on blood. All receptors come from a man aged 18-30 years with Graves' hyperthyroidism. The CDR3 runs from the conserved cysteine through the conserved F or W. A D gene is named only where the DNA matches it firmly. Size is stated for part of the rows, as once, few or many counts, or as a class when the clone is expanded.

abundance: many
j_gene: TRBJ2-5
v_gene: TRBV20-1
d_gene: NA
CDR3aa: CSASRGAWETQYF
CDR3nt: TGCAGTGCTAGCCGGGGGGCATGGGAGACCCAGTACTTC

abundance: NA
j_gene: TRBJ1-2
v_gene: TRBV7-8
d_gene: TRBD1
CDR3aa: CASSTGTGGIQGYTF
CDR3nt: TGTGCCAGCAGCACCGGGACAGGGGGCATTCAAGGCTACACCTTC

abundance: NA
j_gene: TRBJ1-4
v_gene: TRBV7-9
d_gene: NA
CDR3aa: CASSTTRFNEKLFF
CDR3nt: TGTGCCAGCAGTACAACCCGCTTTAATGAAAAACTGTTTTTT

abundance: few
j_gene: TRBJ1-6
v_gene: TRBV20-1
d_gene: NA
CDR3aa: CSPRGESWNSPLHF
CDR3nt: TGCAGTCCAAGGGGTGAAAGTTGGAATTCACCCCTCCACTTT

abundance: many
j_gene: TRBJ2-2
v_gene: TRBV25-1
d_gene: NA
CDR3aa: CASTGPGELFF
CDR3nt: TGTGCCAGCACAGGACCCGGGGAGCTGTTTTTT

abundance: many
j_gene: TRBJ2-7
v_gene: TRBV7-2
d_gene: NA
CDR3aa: CASSLIASYEQYF
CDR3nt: TGTGCCAGCAGCTTGATTGCCTCCTACGAGCAGTACTTC

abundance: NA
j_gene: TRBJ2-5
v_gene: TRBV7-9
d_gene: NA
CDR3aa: CASRGGRAGETQYF
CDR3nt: TGTGCCAGCAGAGGGGGGCGGGCTGGCGAGACCCAGTACTTC

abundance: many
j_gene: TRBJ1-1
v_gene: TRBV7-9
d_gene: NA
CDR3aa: CASRPNTEAFF
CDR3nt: TGTGCCAGCAGGCCAAACACTGAAGCTTTCTTT

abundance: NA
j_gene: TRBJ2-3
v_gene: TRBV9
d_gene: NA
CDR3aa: CASSVGGWTDTQYF
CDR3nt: TGTGCCAGCAGCGTAGGCGGGTGGACAGATACGCAGTATTTT

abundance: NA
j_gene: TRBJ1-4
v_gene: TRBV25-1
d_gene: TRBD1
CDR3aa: CASSHTGATNEKLFF
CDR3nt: TGTGCCAGCAGTCATACAGGGGCGACTAATGAAAAACTGTTTTTT

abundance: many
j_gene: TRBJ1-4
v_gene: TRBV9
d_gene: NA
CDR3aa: CASSPRGEKLFF
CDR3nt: TGTGCCAGCAGCCCTAGAGGTGAAAAACTGTTTTTT

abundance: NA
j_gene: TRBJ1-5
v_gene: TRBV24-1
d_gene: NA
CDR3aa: CATSEEGQPQHF
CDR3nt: TGTGCCACCAGTGAGGAGGGGCAGCCCCAGCATTTT

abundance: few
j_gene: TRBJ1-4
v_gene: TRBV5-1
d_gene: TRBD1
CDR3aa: CASSRQGADNEKLFF
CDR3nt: TGCGCCAGCAGCAGACAGGGGGCGGATAATGAAAAACTGTTTTTT

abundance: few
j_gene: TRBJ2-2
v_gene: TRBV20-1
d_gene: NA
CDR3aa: CSASGINTGELFF
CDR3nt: TGCAGTGCTTCTGGAATTAACACCGGGGAGCTGTTTTTT

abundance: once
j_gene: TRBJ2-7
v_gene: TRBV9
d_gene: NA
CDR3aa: CASSGGLNELYF
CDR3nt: TGTGCCAGCAGCGGCGGCTTGAACGAACTGTACTTC

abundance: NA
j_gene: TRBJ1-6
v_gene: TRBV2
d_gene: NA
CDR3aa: CASRPQQGNNSPLHF
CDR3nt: TGTGCCAGCAGACCACAACAGGGAAATAATTCACCCCTCCACTTT

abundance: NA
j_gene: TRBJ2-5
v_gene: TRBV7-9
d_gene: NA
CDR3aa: CASSCGSVMETQYF
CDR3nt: TGTGCCAGCAGCTGCGGCAGCGTAATGGAGACCCAGTACTTC

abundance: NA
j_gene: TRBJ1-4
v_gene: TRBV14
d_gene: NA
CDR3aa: CASSQDPDSGPTNEKLFF
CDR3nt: TGTGCCAGCAGCCAAGATCCGGATTCGGGACCAACTAATGAAAAACTGTTTTTT

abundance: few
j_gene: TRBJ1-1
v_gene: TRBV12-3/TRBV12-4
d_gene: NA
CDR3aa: CASSFSQESTEAFF
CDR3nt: TGTGCCAGCAGTTTCTCGCAGGAAAGCACTGAAGCTTTCTTT

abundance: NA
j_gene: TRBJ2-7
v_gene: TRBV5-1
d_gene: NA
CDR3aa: CASSPGSDGAYEQYF
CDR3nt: TGCGCCAGCAGCCCGGGTAGTGACGGAGCCTACGAGCAGTACTTC

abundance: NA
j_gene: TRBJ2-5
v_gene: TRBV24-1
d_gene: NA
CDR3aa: CATSGRRPRETQYF
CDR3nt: TGTGCCACCAGTGGAAGGCGGCCTAGAGAGACCCAGTACTTC

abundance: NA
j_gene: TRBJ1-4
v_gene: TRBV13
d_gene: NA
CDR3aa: CASSSGGDREKLFF
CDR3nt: TGTGCCAGCAGCTCCGGCGGAGATCGCGAAAAACTGTTTTTT

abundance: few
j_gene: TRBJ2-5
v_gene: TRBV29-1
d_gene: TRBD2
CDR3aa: CSVERAGESQETQYF
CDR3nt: TGCAGCGTTGAGCGAGCGGGAGAAAGCCAAGAGACCCAGTACTTC

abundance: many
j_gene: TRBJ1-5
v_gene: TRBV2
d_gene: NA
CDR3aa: CASSEESDQPQHF
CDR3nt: TGTGCCAGCAGTGAGGAGTCCGATCAGCCCCAGCATTTT

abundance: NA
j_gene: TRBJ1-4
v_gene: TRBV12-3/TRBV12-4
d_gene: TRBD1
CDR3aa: CASTQGGKLFF
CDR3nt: TGTGCCAGCACCCAGGGGGGAAAACTGTTTTTT

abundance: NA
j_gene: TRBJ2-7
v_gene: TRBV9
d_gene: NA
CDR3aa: CASSATPGYRSYEQYF
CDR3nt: TGTGCCAGCAGCGCTACCCCGGGGTACCGATCCTACGAGCAGTACTTC

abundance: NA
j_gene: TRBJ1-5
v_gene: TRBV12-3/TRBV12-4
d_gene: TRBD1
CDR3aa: CASSLIVTGKFQPQHF
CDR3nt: TGTGCCAGCAGTTTAATAGTGACAGGGAAATTTCAGCCCCAGCATTTT

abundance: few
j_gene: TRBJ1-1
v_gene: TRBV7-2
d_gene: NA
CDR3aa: CASSFEGIRTTKGKAFF
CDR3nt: TGTGCCAGCAGCTTTGAAGGTATCAGGACAACCAAAGGGAAAGCTTTCTTT

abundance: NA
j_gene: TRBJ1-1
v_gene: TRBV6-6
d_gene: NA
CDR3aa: CASSVGRNGLNTEAFF
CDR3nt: TGTGCCAGCAGTGTCGGAAGGAACGGTTTGAACACTGAAGCTTTCTTT

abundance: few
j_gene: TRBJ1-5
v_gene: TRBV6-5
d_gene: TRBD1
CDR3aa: CASSGTGVGPQHF
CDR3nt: TGTGCCAGCAGTGGGACAGGGGTTGGGCCCCAGCATTTT

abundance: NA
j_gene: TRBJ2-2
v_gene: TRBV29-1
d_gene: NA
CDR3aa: CSVPAGTNTGGLFF
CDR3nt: TGCAGCGTCCCAGCAGGAACGAACACCGGGGGGCTGTTTTTT

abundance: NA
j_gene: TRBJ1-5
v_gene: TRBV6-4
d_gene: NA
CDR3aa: CASSDQGRHF
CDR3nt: TGTGCCAGCAGTGACCAGGGGCGGCATTTT

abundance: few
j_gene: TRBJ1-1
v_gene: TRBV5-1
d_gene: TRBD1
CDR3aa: CASSEQGIENTEAFF
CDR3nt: TGCGCCAGCAGCGAACAGGGGATCGAGAACACTGAAGCTTTCTTT

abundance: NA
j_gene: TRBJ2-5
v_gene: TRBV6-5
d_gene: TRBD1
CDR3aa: CASTEDRGGETQYF
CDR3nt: TGTGCCAGCACCGAGGACAGGGGTGGGGAGACCCAGTACTTC

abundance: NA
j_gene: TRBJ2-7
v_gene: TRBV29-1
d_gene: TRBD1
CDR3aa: CSFRTGVDQYF
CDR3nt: TGCAGCTTTCGGACAGGAGTCGATCAGTACTTC

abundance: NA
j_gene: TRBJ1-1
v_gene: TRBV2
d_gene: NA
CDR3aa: CASSERGPEAFF
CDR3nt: TGTGCCAGCAGTGAAAGGGGCCCCGAAGCTTTCTTT

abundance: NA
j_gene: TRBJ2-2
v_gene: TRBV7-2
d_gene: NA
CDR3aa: CASSQLHLRTSNTGELFF
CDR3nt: TGTGCCAGCAGCCAGCTACATTTAAGGACGTCGAACACCGGGGAGCTGTTTTTT

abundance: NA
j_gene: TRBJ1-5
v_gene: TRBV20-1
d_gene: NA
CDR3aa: CSVQKGRVNQPQHF
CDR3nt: TGCAGTGTTCAGAAGGGCAGGGTGAATCAGCCCCAGCATTTT

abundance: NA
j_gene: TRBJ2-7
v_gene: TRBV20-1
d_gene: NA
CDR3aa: CSAPGEGAYEQYF
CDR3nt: TGCAGTGCTCCAGGTGAGGGAGCCTACGAGCAGTACTTC

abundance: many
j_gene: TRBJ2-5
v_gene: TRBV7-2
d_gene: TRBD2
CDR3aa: CATTGGGEETQYF
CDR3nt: TGTGCCACCACCGGGGGAGGGGAAGAGACCCAGTACTTC

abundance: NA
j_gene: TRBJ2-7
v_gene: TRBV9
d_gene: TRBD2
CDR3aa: CAGSVGSGGAEQYF
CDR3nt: TGTGCCGGCAGCGTGGGTTCGGGAGGAGCTGAGCAGTACTTC

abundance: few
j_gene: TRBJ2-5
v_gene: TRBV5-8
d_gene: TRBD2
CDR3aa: CASSIGLAGDGETQYF
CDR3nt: TGTGCCAGCAGCATCGGACTAGCGGGAGACGGGGAGACCCAGTACTTC

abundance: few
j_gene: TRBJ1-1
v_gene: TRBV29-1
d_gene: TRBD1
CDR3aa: CSVEDTGQGLNEAFF
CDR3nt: TGCAGCGTTGAAGACACGGGACAGGGATTAAATGAAGCTTTCTTT